The entry below gives a single T cell receptor (beta chain) sequence along with its context. These data belong to a study of blood T cell repertoires in COVID-19. Background on the study: Nucleic acid was either cDNA or gDNA, and it came from T cells, B-cell-depleted T cells, or PBMCs.

Authors' methods: Estimation of nucleated cell counts relied on the amplification of reference gene primers. Sequencing used immunoSEQ multiplex PCR; TCRdb keeps in-frame clones, though not all of them. From that table come the V and J calls and clone size; the DNA was used to work out D and trimming. The sample contains 10,000 to 15,000 clones, more than 65% of which appear only once. The CDR3 spans 15 residues. Germline V lookup: CDR1 PRHDT, CDR2 FYEKMQ (reference sequence). The ends were cut back, 4 bases at V and 1 base at J, with 12 bases in the middle. Seattle patients were enrolled while actively infected and followed longitudinally.

The receptor was isolated from a man aged 60 to 69 with COVID-19, enrolled during active disease. The chain uses TRBV13 and TRBJ2-3; possible D gene TRBD2, 5 bases. The sequencing input was peripheral blood. The CDR3 loop reads CASSSGKYGTDTQYF. Written as DNA, the CDR3 is TGTGCCAGCAGCTCGGGAAAGTATGGCACAGATACGCAGTATTTT.